This TCR beta chain emerged from a study of blood T cell repertoires in COVID-19. Study summary: The study drew acute and convalescent COVID-19 samples from the United States, Italy and Spain. From T cells, B-cell-depleted T cells, or PBMCs came the material, which was cDNA or gDNA.

This CDR3 comprises 16 residues. Germline V gives CDR1 MNHEY, CDR2 SVGEGT. After removal of 6 bases from V and 6 bases from J, the junction contained 13 bases not matched to a gene. Original processing methods: Reference gene primer amplification in the assay estimated nucleated cell counts. Using immunoSEQ multiplex PCR, the repertoire was profiled, and TCRdb retains in-frame clones only, with some absent. For V, J and clone size, that table is used; D and trimming come from the DNA. The table includes about 260,000 clones, less than 90% detected once. This chain connects TRBV6-2 or TRBV6-3 to TRBJ2-5, with 10 bases fitting TRBD1. The sample taken for sequencing was peripheral blood. The sequence was obtained from a human donor in a cohort sampled during active COVID-19. CDR3 in amino acids: CASSQTGTGARKTQYF. CDR3 DNA: TGTGCCAGCAGCCAGACCGGGACAGGGGCTCGGAAGACCCAGTACTTC.